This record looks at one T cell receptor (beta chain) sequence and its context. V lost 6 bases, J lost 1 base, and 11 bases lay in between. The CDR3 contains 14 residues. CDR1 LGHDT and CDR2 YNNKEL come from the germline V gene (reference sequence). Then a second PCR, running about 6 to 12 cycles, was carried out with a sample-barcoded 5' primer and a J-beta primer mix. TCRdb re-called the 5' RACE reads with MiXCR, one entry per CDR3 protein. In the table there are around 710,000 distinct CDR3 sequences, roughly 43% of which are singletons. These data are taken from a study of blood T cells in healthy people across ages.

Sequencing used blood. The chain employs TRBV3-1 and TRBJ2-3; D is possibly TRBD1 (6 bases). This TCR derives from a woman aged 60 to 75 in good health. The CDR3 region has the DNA TGTGCCAGCAGGGACCGGACAGGCACAGATACGCAGTATTTT. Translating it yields CASRDRTGTDTQYF.